This T cell receptor beta chain is drawn from a study of metastatic and nonmetastatic thyroid tumors. Every patient was untreated before thyroid surgery. Trimming shortened V by 7 bases and J by 3 bases, and 7 bases separated the two germline ends. Germline V CDR1 and CDR2: MNHEY, SVGEGT. CDR3 length: 12 amino acids. Using MiXCR, TCRdb re-called clones from the PCR reads. The profile shows about 20,000 clones, 14% to 15% of them singletons. The sequence was collected from a female donor with papillary thyroid cancer or a benign thyroid nodule (not recorded which). Some clones in this sample may be carry-over from other donors' samples. Source material: tumor tissue. The J gene is TRBJ2-1, the V gene TRBV6-2 or TRBV6-3; D may be TRBD1 (6 bases). The CDR3 protein is CASTDSYNEQFF. CDR3 coding DNA: TGTGCCAGCACGGACAGCTACAATGAGCAGTTCTTC.